This T cell receptor beta chain was recovered during a study of response to subunit inactivated influenza vaccine. Regarding the study as a whole: Authors suggested few new T cells are recruited by each seasonal influenza vaccination.

This clonotype was detected a few times. Its antigen is not known. Germline CDR1 reads LNHNV; CDR2 reads YYDKDF (reference sequence). CDR3 length: 14 residues. V lost 0 bases and J lost 2, with 8 bases in between. TCRdb re-called the RT-PCR reads with MiXCR, one entry per CDR3 protein. The repertoire includes about 780,000 distinct CDR3 sequences, around a sixth of them detected once, and about a tenth sits in the top ten. V and J are TRBV15 and TRBJ2-7; D is possibly TRBD1 or TRBD2 (5 bases each). The receptor was derived from a man in his forties or fifties who received an inactivated influenza vaccine. The sequencing used PBMCs from blood, collected less than 6 days after vaccination. The CDR3 region has the DNA TGTGCCACCAGCAGAGATGAGGGACCCTACGAGCAGTACTTC. Its translation is CATSRDEGPYEQYF.